The next 31 T cell receptor beta chains were all read from a single sample in a study of shared clonotypes between healthy human individuals. Only CD45RO-negative cells positively selected for CCR7 counted as naive CD8 cells, so terminally differentiated effector memory CD45RA+ cells were excluded. The table came from immunoSEQ multiplex PCR; TCRdb's copy has only in-frame clones and leaves some out. The sample contains about 1,800,000 clones, over 85% of which appear only once. Sequenced material: naive CD8+ T cells sorted from blood. The receptor set was obtained from a man younger than 35 in good health.

The V gene is TRBV6-1, the J gene TRBJ1-5; tentative D call: TRBD1 (6 bases). CDR1 is MNHNS, CDR2 SASEGT, per germline. This CDR3 region has 17 residues. Trimming left V 3 bases short and J 7 bases short, with 22 bases between. Here the CDR3 DNA reads TGTGCCAGCAGTGATTGGGCACAAGGGGGGGCGCACCAGCCCCAGCATTTT. Translation: CASSDWAQGGAHQPQHF.

This chain connects TRBV11-2 to TRBJ2-1, with 9 bases matching TRBD2. After removal of 4 bases from V and 7 bases from J, the junction contained 11 bases not matched to a gene. This CDR3 region has 16 residues. The germline CDR1 and CDR2 sequences are SGHAT and FQNNGV. Here the CDR3 reads CASSYSGRGGRNEQFF. The CDR3, as DNA: TGTGCCAGCAGCTACAGTGGGCGGGGGGGCCGAAATGAGCAGTTCTTC.

This clone appeared once. The chain is built from TRBV15 and TRBJ2-3; 8 bases are a match to TRBD1. Trimming took 5 bases from V and 2 from J; bases not matched to a gene: 15. The CDR3 length is 18 residues. The germline V gene has CDR1 LNHNV and CDR2 YYDKDF (reference sequence). CDR3 amino acids: CATSSGDRTTIDTDTQYF. The CDR3 bases are TGTGCCACCAGCTCCGGGGACAGGACGACTATTGACACAGATACGCAGTATTTT. The full variable domain, in which reference TRBV15 and TRBJ2-3 provide the parts outside the CDR3, is DAMVIQNPRYQVTQFGKPVTLSCSQTLNHNVMYWYQQKSSQAPKLLFHYYDKDFNNEADTPDNFQSRRPNTSFCFLDIRSPGLGDTAMYLCATSSGDRTTIDTDTQYFGPGTRLTVL.

Comments on this clone: In the same sample, other DNA sequences code for this CDR3. The V gene is TRBV27, the J gene TRBJ1-2, with D uncertain. The CDR3 contains 13 residues. Germline CDR1 is MNHEY and CDR2 is SMNVEV (reference sequence). V was clipped by 2 bases and J by 7 bases, with 11 bases between them. CDR3 amino acids: CASSLGRGGGYTF. In nucleotides, the CDR3 is TGTGCCAGCAGTTTAGGGAGAGGTGGTGGCTACACCTTC.

Points on this clone: This specimen includes other DNA sequences encoding the same CDR3. This chain links TRBV4-1 with TRBJ2-7; D is perhaps TRBD1 (5 bases). The length of the CDR3 is 14 residues. Germline V gene lookup returns CDR1 MGHRA and CDR2 YSYEKL. V gave up 0 bases and J gave up 3 bases, with 9 bases separating them. CDR3 coding DNA: TGCGCCAGCAGCCAAGAGGCAGGGATCTACGAGCAGTACTTC. It specifies CASSQEAGIYEQYF.

This chain links TRBV2 with TRBJ2-7; D possibly corresponds to TRBD1 (5 bases). CDR1 is SNHLY and CDR2 is FYNNEI in the germline V gene. Trimming left V 0 bases short and J 3 bases short, with 12 bases between. This CDR3 is 15 amino acids long. CDR3 in amino acids: CASSEAGLAVYEQYF. CDR3 nucleotide sequence: TGTGCCAGCAGTGAAGCGGGGCTGGCAGTCTACGAGCAGTACTTC.

The rearrangement uses TRBV28 and TRBJ2-7; D may be TRBD1 or TRBD2 (6 bases each). The germline gives CDR1 MDHEN, CDR2 SYDVKM. Trimming stripped 4 bases from V and 3 bases from J, with 16 bases between. The CDR3 runs 15 residues. CDR3 residues: CASSSLRGTLYEQYF. CDR3 sequence (DNA): TGTGCCAGCAGTTCTCTTAGGGGGACTCTCTACGAGCAGTACTTC.

The V call is TRBV6-6, the J call TRBJ2-5; TRBD2 matches 8 bases. The CDR3 extends over 14 amino acids. Germline lookup yields CDR1 MNHNY and CDR2 SVGAGI (reference sequence). Unmatched junction bases numbered 6, after V lost 4 bases and J lost 5 bases. CDR3 DNA: TGTGCCAGCAGTTGGATTAGCGGGGACGAGACCCAGTACTTC. It specifies CASSWISGDETQYF.

V is TRBV7-9 and J is TRBJ2-1; 12 bases align to TRBD2. This CDR3 is 16 amino acids long. Germline CDR1 SEHNR, CDR2 FQNEAQ (reference sequence). Trimming at V came to 4 bases and at J to 7 bases, leaving 8 bases not matched to a gene. In DNA form, the CDR3 reads TGTGCCAGCAGCTCCCCTGGACTAGCGGGGAGGAATGAGCAGTTCTTC. Amino acid sequence: CASSSPGLAGRNEQFF.

J is TRBJ2-1 and V is TRBV6-6; D might be TRBD1 or TRBD2, each matching 5 bases. CDR1 MNHNY and CDR2 SVGAGI come from the germline V gene (reference sequence). V was cut by 5 bases and J by 10 bases, with 18 bases left in between. This CDR3 has 14 residues. In DNA form, the CDR3 reads TGTGCCAGCAGTCACGGGACGGAGGCAGGGGAGCAGTTCTTC. Translation gives CASSHGTEAGEQFF.

V and J are TRBV6-1 and TRBJ2-3, with D possibly being TRBD2 (7 bases). From germline, CDR1 is MNHNS and CDR2 SASEGT. The V gene lost 7 bases and the J gene lost 3 bases, with 14 bases spanning the gap. The CDR3 is made up of 14 amino acids. CDR3 DNA: TGTGCCAGCACTCGGGGGGCAGAGACAGATACGCAGTATTTT. Translation: CASTRGAETDTQYF.

The chain has TRBV7-9 and TRBJ2-7; weak D call: TRBD2 (6 bases). The CDR3 runs 15 residues. The V gene lost 7 bases and the J gene lost 3 bases, with 19 bases spanning the gap. Germline-derived CDR1 and CDR2 are SEHNR and FQNEAQ (reference sequence). The CDR3 region has the DNA TGTGCCAGCATCGACGGAGGGAAGCGCCGCTACGAGCAGTACTTC. Its translation is CASIDGGKRRYEQYF. The variable domain in full, completed from reference TRBV7-9 and TRBJ2-7, reads DTGVSQNPRHKITKRGQNVTFRCDPISEHNRLYWYRQTLGQGPEFLTYFQNEAQLEKSRLLSDRFSAERPKGSFSTLEIQRTEQGDSAMYLCASIDGGKRRYEQYFGPGTRLTVT.

The V and J genes are TRBV5-1 and TRBJ2-7, with D possibly TRBD1 on 6 matching bases. CDR3 length: 12 residues. Germline CDR1 reads SGHRS; CDR2 reads YFSETQ. V lost 2 bases, J lost 7 bases, and 10 bases lay in between. The CDR3 DNA is TGCGCCAGCAGCTTTACAGGGAAGGAGCAGTACTTC. Protein sequence: CASSFTGKEQYF.

The chain links TRBV10-2 to TRBJ2-7; tentatively, D is TRBD2 (7 bases). The CDR3 runs to 13 residues. The V and J ends lost 4 bases and 7 bases respectively, with 14 bases between them. Looked up from germline, CDR1 is WSHSY and CDR2 is SAAADI. The CDR3 DNA follows: TGCGCCAGCAGTGGGGGGGGCGCGGGGGAGCAGTACTTC. This encodes CASSGGGAGEQYF.

This chain links TRBV7-9 with TRBJ2-3; D is unclear. CDR3 length equals 16 residues. Germline CDR1 is SEHNR and CDR2 is FQNEAQ (reference sequence). V lost 6 bases, J lost 0 bases, and 16 bases lay in between. The CDR3 DNA reads as TGTGCCAGCAGAGTCAATCCACGAGCTAGCACAGATACGCAGTATTTT. It codes for CASRVNPRASTDTQYF.

This sequence joins TRBV5-1 and TRBJ1-2; 7 bases fit TRBD1. Looked up from germline, CDR1 is SGHRS and CDR2 is YFSETQ. V was pared by 0 bases and J by 4 bases, with 12 bases of the junction left unmatched. The CDR3 totals 17 residues. CDR3 protein: CASSLVPDREGVYGYTF. For the CDR3, the DNA is TGCGCCAGCAGCTTGGTCCCCGACAGGGAAGGAGTCTATGGCTACACCTTC.

J is TRBJ2-5 and V is TRBV13; the D gene is possibly TRBD1 (5 bases). The V gene lost 4 bases and the J gene lost 2 bases, with 8 bases spanning the gap. The CDR3 extends over 13 amino acids. Germline assignment: CDR1 PRHDT and CDR2 FYEKMQ (reference sequence). CDR3 sequence reads: CASSWTLQETQYF. For the CDR3, the DNA is TGTGCCAGCAGCTGGACACTTCAAGAGACCCAGTACTTC.

This clone is a singleton in its sample. The rearrangement uses TRBV4-3 and TRBJ2-3; 7 nucleotides align to TRBD2. Losses at the gene ends were 1 base for V and 4 bases for J; bases not matched to a gene: 8. Per the germline V gene, CDR1 is LGHNA and CDR2 is YSLEER. The CDR3 is made up of 16 amino acids. The CDR3 loop is CASSQALADFADTQYF. DNA for the CDR3: TGCGCCAGCAGCCAAGCGCTAGCGGATTTTGCAGATACGCAGTATTTT.

This chain uses TRBV4-1 with TRBJ1-1; D not resolved. CDR1 is MGHRA and CDR2 is YSYEKL in the germline V gene. This CDR3 has 13 amino acids. The V end lost 3 bases, the J end lost 8 bases, and 13 bases lay between the germline ends. CDR3 sequence (DNA): TGCGCCAGCAGCCAGGCTGGGCAAGTCGAAGCTTTCTTT. This gives the protein CASSQAGQVEAFF.

The chain recombines TRBV27 with TRBJ1-6; D is unresolved. The V gene lost 6 bases and the J gene lost 10 bases, with 13 bases spanning the gap. The CDR3 runs to 13 residues. Germline V gene sequence: CDR1 MNHEY, CDR2 SMNVEV (reference sequence). The CDR3 loop reads CASRKGSGSPLHF. CDR3 nucleotides: TGTGCCAGCAGGAAAGGCTCTGGATCACCCCTCCACTTT.

Worth noting for this clone: Other DNA sequences in this sample translate to the same CDR3. The CDR3 sequence is CASSPGGYEQYF. CDR3 nucleotides: TGTGCCAGCAGTCCGGGGGGATACGAGCAGTACTTC. The chain links TRBV27 to TRBJ2-7; TRBD2 matches at 7 bases. With V trimmed by 5 bases and J by 4 bases, 2 bases remained unmatched. Germline CDR1 reads MNHEY; CDR2 reads SMNVEV (reference sequence). The CDR3 consists of 12 residues.

CDR3 residues: CASSLGRAGELFF. Written as DNA, the CDR3 is TGTGCCAGCAGCCTCGGGAGGGCCGGGGAGCTGTTTTTT. This chain connects TRBV13 to TRBJ2-2, with 8 bases lining up with TRBD2. The CDR3 has 13 residues. The J segment lost 6 bases and the V segment lost 5 bases, leaving 2 bases of the junction unmatched. Germline CDR1 reads PRHDT; CDR2 reads FYEKMQ (reference sequence). The whole variable domain, remainder taken from reference TRBV13 and TRBJ2-2, is AAGVIQSPRHLIKEKRETATLKCYPIPRHDTVYWYQQGPGQDPQFLISFYEKMQSDKGSIPDRFSAQQFSDYHSELNMSSLELGDSALYFCASSLGRAGELFFGEGSRLTVL.

This chain uses TRBV7-9 with TRBJ2-7; D gene ambiguous. The V gene lost 5 bases and the J gene lost 2 bases, with 13 bases spanning the gap. The CDR3 spans 14 residues. CDR1 and CDR2 (germline): SEHNR, FQNEAQ (reference sequence). CDR3 nucleotides: TGTGCCAGCAGCAAGGCCGCCAACCCCTACGAGCAGTACTTC. Its translation: CASSKAANPYEQYF.

The chain has TRBV27 and TRBJ2-3; TRBD2 is a possible D gene (6 bases). The CDR3 has 15 amino acids. V was trimmed by 3 bases and J by 6 bases, leaving 16 bases between them. Germline V lookup: CDR1 MNHEY, CDR2 SMNVEV (reference sequence). CDR3 region: CASSFGWGSGDTQYF. The CDR3 DNA follows: TGTGCCAGCAGTTTTGGGTGGGGCAGCGGGGATACGCAGTATTTT.

This chain's CDR3 is CASSHLTEAGDTQYF. The CDR3 DNA is TGCGCCAGCAGCCACTTAACGGAAGCGGGAGATACGCAGTATTTT. The V call is TRBV4-1, the J call TRBJ2-3, with D possibly matching TRBD2 (6 bases). Between the trimmed V and J ends, which lost 3 bases and 5 bases, there was a span of 15 bases. The CDR3 consists of 15 residues. Germline V lookup: CDR1 MGHRA, CDR2 YSYEKL.

The rearrangement joins TRBV29-1 to TRBJ2-4; D possibly corresponds to TRBD2 (6 bases). Trimming pared 7 bases from V and 5 bases from J, leaving 21 bases between. This CDR3 spans 15 amino acids. Germline lookup yields CDR1 SQVTM and CDR2 ANQGSEA. The CDR3 DNA reads as TGCAGCGCCCGTAGTGGGGGGAGTGCGGAAAACATTCAGTACTTC. Protein sequence: CSARSGGSAENIQYF.

Only one count was recorded for this clone. Other nucleotide sequences from this sample produce the same CDR3. The rearrangement uses TRBV19 and TRBJ2-2; D gene unclear. CDR3 size: 13 residues. Germline V gene lookup returns CDR1 LNHDA and CDR2 SQIVND (reference sequence). Trimming cost V 1 base and J 2 bases, with 2 bases left between them. CDR3: CASSIGNTGELFF. CDR3 sequence (DNA): TGTGCCAGTAGTATAGGTAACACCGGGGAGCTGTTTTTT.

This clone was observed a handful of times. CDR3 nucleotides: TGCAGCGCAGACATACAGGGGGCCTACGAGCAGTACTTC. The encoded protein is CSADIQGAYEQYF. The chain uses TRBV29-1 and TRBJ2-7, with 8 bases aligning to TRBD1. The CDR3 contains 13 residues. V lost 7 bases to trimming and J lost 2 bases; unmatched junction nucleotides: 7. Germline assignment: CDR1 SQVTM and CDR2 ANQGSEA.

This clone was seen once. This chain uses TRBV2 with TRBJ2-3; D possibly corresponds to TRBD2 (5 bases). V was clipped by 10 bases and J by 1 base, with 12 bases between them. Germline V lookup: CDR1 SNHLY, CDR2 FYNNEI. This CDR3 has 13 amino acids. The DNA for the CDR3 is TGTGCCATCCCGGGAACCCGCACAGATACGCAGTATTTT. This gives the protein CAIPGTRTDTQYF. The whole variable domain, filled in from reference TRBV2 and TRBJ2-3, reads EPEVTQTPSHQVTQMGQEVILRCVPISNHLYFYWYRQILGQKVEFLVSFYNNEISEKSEIFDDQFSVERPDGSNFTLKIRSTKLEDSAMYFCAIPGTRTDTQYFGPGTRLTVL.

In DNA, the CDR3 is TGTGCCAGCAGCAACGGCGGGGGCTCTGGAAACACCATATATTTT. Protein product: CASSNGGGSGNTIYF. The J gene is TRBJ1-3, the V gene TRBV5-4; D might be TRBD1 (5 bases). The CDR3 contains 15 residues. Germline V CDR1 and CDR2: SGHNT, YYREEE (reference sequence). Trimming took 4 bases from V and 0 from J, leaving 11 bases between them.

Comment on this clone: Other DNA sequences in this sample translate to the same CDR3. This rearrangement joins TRBV20-1 to TRBJ2-2, with D hard to call. The V and J ends lost 1 base and 6 bases respectively, with 3 bases between them. This CDR3 has 11 residues. Germline-derived CDR1 and CDR2 are DFQATT and SNEGSKA (reference sequence). This CDR3 reads CSARVSGELFF. The CDR3, as DNA: TGCAGTGCTAGAGTATCCGGGGAGCTGTTTTTT.